The next 30 T cell receptor beta chains were all read from a single sample in a study of regulatory T cells in long-lasting Graves disease. With iRepertoire HTBI primers and Arm-PCR of CDR3 regions, TCR beta libraries were built. Via MiXCR, TCRdb re-called the multiplex PCR reads, giving one row per CDR3 protein. The table has some 330,000 distinct CDR3 sequences, approximately 12% seen once. Stated time point: newly diagnosed GD, antithyroid drugs for less than 3 months. RNA from PBMCs was the source of the TCR library. This sample also appeared in a second study, on T cells in Graves' hyperthyroidism and ophthalmopathy.

This specimen consisted of peripheral blood mononuclear cells (PBMCs), obtained at new diagnosis, from a patient treated with antithyroid drugs. Receptors originate from a woman between 18 and 29 years old with Graves disease.

The CDR3, as DNA: TGTGCCAGCCGCAGAATCTACAGGGGGCAAGGTGAAGCTTTCTTT. It specifies CASRRIYRGQGEAFF. The genes are TRBV6-1 and TRBJ1-1, with 9 bases that match TRBD1. J lost 7 bases, V lost 8 bases, and 14 bases had no gene match. Germline V gene lookup returns CDR1 MNHNS and CDR2 SASEGT. The CDR3 covers 15 residues.

This clonotype was counted ten times or more. Written as DNA, the CDR3 is TGCAGCGCTGGGGACGGCTACAATGAGCAGTTCTTC. This codes for CSAGDGYNEQFF. The chain has TRBV29-1 and TRBJ2-1; D tentatively reads TRBD1 or TRBD2 (5 bases each). V was shortened by 7 bases and J by 3 bases, with 10 bases between the two germline ends. Germline V gene sequence: CDR1 SQVTM, CDR2 ANQGSEA. The CDR3 runs 12 residues.

Ten or more counts support this clonotype. The V gene is TRBV7-9, the J gene TRBJ2-7; 7 bases agree with TRBD1. V was clipped by 5 bases and J by 1 base; unmatched bases: 5. CDR3 size: 14 residues. Germline assignment: CDR1 SEHNR and CDR2 FQNEAQ (reference sequence). The CDR3 is CASSPPTGSYEQYF. For the CDR3, the DNA is TGTGCCAGCAGCCCACCGACAGGGTCCTACGAGCAGTACTTC.

This clonotype has at least ten counts. The V gene is TRBV28, the J gene TRBJ2-1, with TRBD2 as a possible D gene (6 bases). The germline V and J ends were trimmed by 4 bases and 2 bases, with 15 bases remaining between them. Per germline, CDR1 MDHEN and CDR2 SYDVKM. The CDR3 loop spans 16 amino acids. The chain's CDR3 is CASSSTRTTTYNEQFF. CDR3 bases: TGTGCCAGCAGTTCCACTAGGACTACCACCTACAATGAGCAGTTCTTC.

This clonotype was recorded many times. V is TRBV10-3 and J is TRBJ1-1; 7 bases are shared with TRBD1. Germline CDR1 ENHRY, CDR2 SYGVKD. This CDR3 comprises 16 residues. V dropped 4 bases and J dropped 1; count of bases not matched to a gene: 9. The CDR3 nucleotides read TGTGCCATCAGTGCCATGGACAGGACCTCGAACACTGAAGCTTTCTTT. It codes for CAISAMDRTSNTEAFF.

This clonotype was observed at least ten times. The V and J genes are TRBV7-9 and TRBJ2-1; TRBD2 matches 11 bases. Trimming took 5 bases from V and 0 from J; bases not matched to a gene: 15. Germline values: CDR1 SEHNR, CDR2 FQNEAQ (reference sequence). The CDR3 covers 20 residues. The DNA for the CDR3 is TGTGCCAGCAGCCCCGGTAGACTAGCGGGGAGGCTAAGCTCCTACAATGAGCAGTTCTTC. Translating gives CASSPGRLAGRLSSYNEQFF. The variable domain in full, completed from reference TRBV7-9 and TRBJ2-1, reads DTGVSQNPRHKITKRGQNVTFRCDPISEHNRLYWYRQTLGQGPEFLTYFQNEAQLEKSRLLSDRFSAERPKGSFSTLEIQRTEQGDSAMYLCASSPGRLAGRLSSYNEQFFGPGTRLTVL.

The V and J genes are TRBV4-3 and TRBJ1-1; D remains unclear. Germline V gene sequence: CDR1 LGHNA, CDR2 YSLEER. The CDR3 has 14 amino acids. Trimming took 0 bases from V and 3 from J, leaving 8 bases between them. CDR3 loop: CASSQEGLDTEAFF. The CDR3, as DNA: TGCGCCAGCAGCCAAGAGGGCCTAGACACTGAAGCTTTCTTT.

The chain carries TRBV28 and TRBJ1-6, with unresolved D. Germline V gene sequence: CDR1 MDHEN, CDR2 SYDVKM. This CDR3 region has 13 residues. The CDR3 DNA reads TGTGTCTCCCGGGGAGCCTATAATTCACCCCTCCACTTT. Translation: CVSRGAYNSPLHF.

Comment on this clonotype: This sequence may be a read error, since a much larger clone differs from it by one base. This sequence joins TRBV6-1 and TRBJ1-5; 7 bases map to TRBD1. V dropped 2 bases and J dropped 0; count of bases not matched to a gene: 7. Germline CDR1 is MNHNS and CDR2 is SASEGT. The CDR3 spans 17 residues. The CDR3 reads CASSETVRGDSNQPQHF. The CDR3 DNA is TGTGCCAGCAGTGAAACGGTCAGGGGGGATAGCAATCAGCCCCAGCATTTT.

There are a few counts of this clonotype. The V gene is TRBV9, the J gene TRBJ1-6; D not resolved. V was shortened by 3 bases and J by 7 bases, with 14 bases between the two germline ends. The CDR3 runs to 15 residues. The V gene's germline CDR1 is SGDLS and CDR2 YYNGEE. In DNA, the CDR3 is TGTGCCAGCAGCGGAGATTTATTAGCGAATTCACCCCTCCACTTT. Protein product: CASSGDLLANSPLHF.

On this clonotype: A read error may explain this, as a much larger clone is one base away. The J gene is TRBJ2-3, the V gene TRBV28; tentatively, D is TRBD2 (6 bases). CDR3 length equals 16 residues. Germline CDR1 is MDHEN and CDR2 is SYDVKM. Trimming took off 6 bases at V and 4 bases at J, with 20 bases between the two ends. This CDR3 is CASSRRRGRFADTQYF. Here the CDR3 DNA reads TGTGCCAGCAGCCGACGACGGGGGAGGTTTGCAGATACGCAGTATTTT.

In this sample, this clonotype turned up a few times. The rearrangement links TRBV9 to TRBJ2-1, with 12 bases identical to TRBD2. CDR1 and CDR2 from the germline V gene are SGDLS and YYNGEE. V was pared by 0 bases and J by 9 bases, with 7 bases of the junction left unmatched. The CDR3 covers 16 residues. This chain's CDR3 is CASSVVSGLAGFEQFF. The CDR3 nucleotides read TGTGCCAGCAGCGTAGTATCCGGACTAGCGGGATTTGAGCAGTTCTTC.

This clonotype was seen at least ten times. The chain joins TRBV27 to TRBJ2-1; 13 bases are shared with TRBD2. The CDR3 is 20 residues long. Germline loops: CDR1 MNHEY, CDR2 SMNVEV (reference sequence). Trimming cost V 3 bases and J 0 bases; bases outside gene matches: 11. CDR3 bases: TGTGCCAGCAGTTTCCATGGGGGACTAGCGGGACAAAGCTCCTACAATGAGCAGTTCTTC. Its protein product is CASSFHGGLAGQSSYNEQFF.

This clonotype has just a few counts. The rearrangement joins TRBV14 to TRBJ2-1; D possibly corresponds to TRBD2 (6 bases). The CDR3 runs 13 residues. V lost 4 bases and J 5 bases, leaving 9 bases between the germline ends. Germline CDR1 is SGHDN and CDR2 is FVKESK. The CDR3 sequence is CASSPGRNNEQFF. For the CDR3, the DNA is TGTGCCAGCAGCCCGGGGAGGAACAATGAGCAGTTCTTC.

This clonotype was recorded many times. The genes are TRBV5-6 and TRBJ2-1, with 8 bases fitting TRBD2. CDR3 length equals 17 residues. J was trimmed by 10 bases and V by 3 bases; bases with no gene match: 18. CDR1 and CDR2 (germline): SGHDT, YYEEEE. In DNA, the CDR3 is TGTGCCAGCAGCTCGGGACTAGTAATCGGGGTAAGGGAGGAGCAGTTCTTC. Translated: CASSSGLVIGVREEQFF.

This clonotype was seen ten or more times. V is TRBV7-3 and J is TRBJ2-5, with 10 bases fitting TRBD2. Looked up from germline, CDR1 is SGHTA and CDR2 is FQGTGA. V was pared by 5 bases and J by 5 bases, with 11 bases of the junction left unmatched. This CDR3 has 16 amino acids. The CDR3 spells CASSPESGGAFETQYF. The CDR3 DNA sequence: TGTGCCAGCAGCCCCGAGAGCGGGGGGGCCTTTGAGACCCAGTACTTC.

This clonotype has just a few counts. One end of the junction is discordant with germline, which a read error may explain. This rearrangement joins TRBV27 to TRBJ2-3, with D tentatively TRBD1 or TRBD2 (5 bases each). This CDR3 has 13 amino acids. From germline, CDR1 is MNHEY and CDR2 SMNVEV (reference sequence). CDR3 sequence: CASSLRTGASWLF. For the CDR3, the DNA is TGTGCCAGCAGTTTACGGACCGGGGCTAGCTGGTTATTT.

This clonotype was observed many times. The V gene is TRBV6-1, the J gene TRBJ2-2; 11 bases match TRBD2. Losses at the gene ends were 6 bases for V and 0 bases for J; bases not matched to a gene: 9. Germline CDR1 reads MNHNS; CDR2 reads SASEGT. The CDR3 contains 18 residues. For the CDR3, the DNA is TGTGCCAGCAGATCCCGACTAGCGGGGAGGACGAACACCGGGGAGCTGTTTTTT. It specifies CASRSRLAGRTNTGELFF.

This clonotype was detected only a few times. The rearrangement uses TRBV29-1 and TRBJ2-1; D not resolved. Per germline, CDR1 SQVTM and CDR2 ANQGSEA. The ends were cut back, 4 bases at V and 5 bases at J, with 9 bases in the middle. The CDR3 spans 12 residues. CDR3 nucleotides: TGCAGCGTTGCTTCGGTGAACAATGAGCAGTTCTTC. Translating it yields CSVASVNNEQFF.

This clonotype was counted at least ten times. The V call is TRBV6-1, the J call TRBJ2-3; 7 positions match TRBD2. Germline values: CDR1 MNHNS, CDR2 SASEGT. Trimming at V came to 3 bases and at J to 0 bases, leaving 6 bases not matched to a gene. The CDR3 runs to 16 residues. CDR3 sequence reads: CASSDLERESTDTQYF. Written as DNA, the CDR3 is TGTGCCAGCAGTGACCTCGAGCGGGAAAGCACAGATACGCAGTATTTT.

There are a few counts of this clonotype. V and J are TRBV7-2 and TRBJ2-4; D is ambiguous. CDR3 size: 14 residues. CDR1 SGHTA and CDR2 FQGNSA come from the germline V gene. V lost 5 bases and J 2 bases, leaving 10 bases between the germline ends. In nucleotides, the CDR3 is TGTGCCAGCAGCCCCCGCCCTTCCAAAAACATTCAGTACTTC. Translated, it gives CASSPRPSKNIQYF. The full variable domain, its missing parts supplied by reference TRBV7-2 and TRBJ2-4, is GAGVSQSPSNKVTEKGKDVELRCDPISGHTALYWYRQSLGQGLEFLIYFQGNSAPDKSGLPSDRFSAERTGGSVSTLTIQRTQQEDSAVYLCASSPRPSKNIQYFGAGTRLSVL.

The chain combines TRBV27 with TRBJ1-1, with unresolved D. The CDR3 extends over 13 amino acids. The germline CDR1 and CDR2 sequences are MNHEY and SMNVEV (reference sequence). Trimming left V 8 bases short and J 8 bases short, with 18 bases between. CDR3 in amino acids: CASRQTDPGEAFF. The CDR3, as DNA: TGTGCCAGCCGCCAGACGGACCCGGGGGAAGCTTTCTTT.

This clonotype was counted ten times or more. V usage is TRBV27 and J usage is TRBJ2-1, with TRBD1 matching 7 bases. Germline loops: CDR1 MNHEY, CDR2 SMNVEV (reference sequence). The CDR3 length is 14 residues. The J segment lost 2 bases and the V segment lost 3 bases, leaving 1 base of the junction unmatched. CDR3 nucleotides: TGTGCCAGCAGTTTGCAGGGGGCCTACAATGAGCAGTTCTTC. Its translation is CASSLQGAYNEQFF.

This clonotype was picked up many times. The rearrangement joins TRBV4-3 to TRBJ2-2; TRBD2 is a possible D gene (6 bases). CDR1 and CDR2 (germline): LGHNA, YSLEER. Trimming removed 1 base from V and 4 bases from J, with 10 bases in between. The CDR3 is 15 amino acids. The CDR3 protein is CASSQVLGGTGELFF. The CDR3 DNA sequence: TGCGCCAGCAGCCAAGTTCTGGGGGGCACCGGGGAGCTGTTTTTT.

The chain employs TRBV7-2 and TRBJ1-1; D possibly corresponds to TRBD1 (5 bases). V dropped 5 bases and J dropped 5 bases, with 18 bases sitting between them. CDR3 length: 15 amino acids. Looked up from germline, CDR1 is SGHTA and CDR2 is FQGNSA. The CDR3 DNA reads TGTGCCAGCAGCCAAGAGGGGCCAAAAGGAACTGAAGCTTTCTTT. Protein: CASSQEGPKGTEAFF.

This clonotype appeared a few times. The gene calls are TRBV4-1 and TRBJ1-2, with unresolved D. Germline V gives CDR1 MGHRA, CDR2 YSYEKL. V lost 1 base, J lost 2 bases, and 8 bases lay in between. The CDR3 contains 14 residues. CDR3 amino acids: CASSQAPENYGYTF. CDR3 DNA sequence: TGCGCCAGCAGCCAAGCTCCAGAGAACTATGGCTACACCTTC.

This clonotype was detected only a few times. The chain is built from TRBV4-3 and TRBJ2-6; a weak D match, TRBD1 (5 bases). The CDR3 length is 21 residues. Germline V gene lookup returns CDR1 LGHNA and CDR2 YSLEER. The V end lost 0 bases, the J end lost 0 bases, and 21 bases lay between the germline ends. CDR3 loop: CASSQEGAPGQSRSGANVLTF. The CDR3 DNA reads as TGCGCCAGCAGCCAAGAAGGGGCACCCGGACAATCCCGCTCTGGGGCCAACGTCCTGACTTTC.

This clonotype showed up many times. This chain joins TRBV7-2 and TRBJ2-1, with 8 bases fitting TRBD2. This CDR3 contains 17 residues. From germline, CDR1 is SGHTA and CDR2 FQGNSA. Losses at the gene ends were 1 base for V and 3 bases for J; bases not matched to a gene: 8. The CDR3 DNA reads as TGTGCCAGCAGCTTAGGAGCGGGAGTAGTCTTCTACAATGAGCAGTTCTTC. This sequence encodes CASSLGAGVVFYNEQFF. Full variable domain (rest looked up from reference TRBV7-2 and TRBJ2-1): GAGVSQSPSNKVTEKGKDVELRCDPISGHTALYWYRQSLGQGLEFLIYFQGNSAPDKSGLPSDRFSAERTGGSVSTLTIQRTQQEDSAVYLCASSLGAGVVFYNEQFFGPGTRLTVL.

The rearrangement uses TRBV4-2 and TRBJ1-6, with D uncertain. Germline CDR1 reads LGHNA; CDR2 reads YNFKEQ. The CDR3 extends over 18 amino acids. The V gene lost 0 bases and the J gene lost 0 bases, with 12 bases spanning the gap. CDR3 coding DNA: TGTGCCAGCAGCCAAGATCCTTTGTCCTTCTCCTATAATTCACCCCTCCACTTT. Residues: CASSQDPLSFSYNSPLHF.

The table lists this clonotype with many counts. The CDR3 coding sequence is TGTGCCAGCAGTTACTCGAACGGTAATGAGCAGTTCTTC. Translating it yields CASSYSNGNEQFF. V and J are TRBV6-2 or TRBV6-3 and TRBJ2-1; D remains unclear. The V gene lost 0 bases and the J gene lost 7 bases, with 7 bases spanning the gap. The CDR3 is 13 residues long. Germline V CDR1 and CDR2: MNHEY, SVGEGT.